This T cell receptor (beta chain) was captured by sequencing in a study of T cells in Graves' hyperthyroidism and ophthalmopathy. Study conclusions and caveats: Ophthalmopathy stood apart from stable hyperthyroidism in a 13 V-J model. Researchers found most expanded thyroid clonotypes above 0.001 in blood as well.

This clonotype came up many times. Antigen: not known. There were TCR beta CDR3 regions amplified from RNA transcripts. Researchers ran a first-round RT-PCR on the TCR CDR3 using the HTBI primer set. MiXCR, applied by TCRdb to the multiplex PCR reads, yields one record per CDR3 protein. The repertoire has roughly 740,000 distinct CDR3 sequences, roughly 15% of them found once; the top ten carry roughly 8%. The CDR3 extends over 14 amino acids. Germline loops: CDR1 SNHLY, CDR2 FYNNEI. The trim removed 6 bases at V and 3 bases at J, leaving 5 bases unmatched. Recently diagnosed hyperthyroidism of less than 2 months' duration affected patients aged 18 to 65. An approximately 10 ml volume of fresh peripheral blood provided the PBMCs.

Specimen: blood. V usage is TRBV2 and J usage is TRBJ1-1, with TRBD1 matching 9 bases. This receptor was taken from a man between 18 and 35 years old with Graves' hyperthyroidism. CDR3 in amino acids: CASRSTGGHTEAFF. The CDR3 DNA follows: TGTGCCAGCAGATCCACAGGGGGCCACACTGAAGCTTTCTTT.